These 15 T cell receptor beta chains share one sample of origin, sequenced in a study of neurological immune-mediated disorders. Time point noted: longitudinal time-point 3. TCRdb analysed the 5' RACE reads with MiXCR anew, one entry per CDR3 protein. This sample has more than 75,000 distinct CDR3 sequences, with 4.3% found just once. Sequences were obtained from PBMCs. These receptors all come from a woman aged 60-70 years with multiple sclerosis.

This clonotype was found many times. The chain combines TRBV20-1 with TRBJ1-3; possibly TRBD1 for D (5 bases). The CDR3 has 13 amino acids. Looked up from germline, CDR1 is DFQATT and CDR2 is SNEGSKA (reference sequence). The V end lost 6 bases, the J end lost 2 bases, and 11 bases lay between the germline ends. The CDR3 nucleotides are TGCAGTGCCTGGACATCCCCTGGAAACACCATATATTTT. This encodes CSAWTSPGNTIYF.

This clonotype was observed many times. This chain joins TRBV6-1 and TRBJ1-1; D might be TRBD1 (5 bases). The CDR3 has 11 amino acids. The V and J ends lost 4 bases and 7 bases respectively, with 7 bases between them. Germline loops: CDR1 MNHNS, CDR2 SASEGT. The CDR3 DNA reads as TGTGCCAGCAGTGGACAGTTTGAAGCTTTCTTT. Amino acid sequence: CASSGQFEAFF.

This clonotype was observed many times. The CDR3 coding sequence is TGTGCCAGCAGTGTCGACAGCCGGGGGAATCATTTT. Its translation is CASSVDSRGNHF. The genes are TRBV12-3 or TRBV12-4 and TRBJ1-5; D is perhaps TRBD1 (5 bases). The CDR3 runs to 12 residues. Trimming took off 5 bases at V and 16 bases at J, with 18 bases between the two ends.

This clonotype has at least ten counts. This chain uses TRBV20-1 with TRBJ2-2; D might be TRBD1 or TRBD2, each matching 6 bases. The V gene's germline CDR1 is DFQATT and CDR2 SNEGSKA (reference sequence). Trimming left V 5 bases short and J 2 bases short, with 15 bases between. The CDR3 sequence is 15 residues long. The CDR3 bases are TGCAGTGCTCTAGGGGACGGGGGCAACACCGGGGAGCTGTTTTTT. This encodes CSALGDGGNTGELFF.

In its sample, this clonotype was seen many times. V and J are TRBV6-5 and TRBJ1-4, with a weak D call TRBD1 (5 bases). Germline V lookup: CDR1 MNHEY, CDR2 SVGAGI. V was pared by 2 bases and J by 7 bases, with 11 bases between. The CDR3 loop spans 14 amino acids. CDR3 residues: CASSYEGTVEKLFF. DNA of the CDR3: TGTGCCAGCAGTTACGAGGGGACGGTTGAAAAACTGTTTTTT.

This clonotype was seen at least ten times. A read error may produce the germline difference seen at one junction end. The V and J genes are TRBV9 and TRBJ1-5; tentative D call: TRBD1 (5 bases). Germline loops: CDR1 SGDLS, CDR2 YYNGEE. This CDR3 spans 14 amino acids. CDR3 sequence: CASSDYRSNQPQHF. The CDR3 DNA reads as TGTGCCAGCAGTGATTACAGGAGCAACCAGCCCCAGCATTTT.

This clonotype was found many times. J is TRBJ2-1 and V is TRBV4-1, with D unresolved. Between the trimmed V and J ends, which lost 4 bases and 7 bases, there was a span of 8 bases. The CDR3 is made up of 12 amino acids. Germline CDR1 reads MGHRA; CDR2 reads YSYEKL. CDR3 sequence: CASSPAPNEQFF. In DNA, the CDR3 is TGCGCCAGCAGCCCCGCCCCGAATGAGCAGTTCTTC.

This clonotype has at least ten counts. The chain has TRBV5-1 and TRBJ2-3, with D perhaps TRBD1 (8 bases). This CDR3 spans 16 amino acids. V was cut by 4 bases and J by 3 bases, with 18 bases left in between. The germline V gene has CDR1 SGHRS and CDR2 YFSETQ. CDR3 protein: CASSARTGRGTDTQYF. The DNA for the CDR3 is TGCGCCAGCAGCGCCCGGACAGGGAGGGGTACAGATACGCAGTATTTT. The full variable domain, in which reference TRBV5-1 and TRBJ2-3 provide the parts outside the CDR3, is KAGVTQTPRYLIKTRGQQVTLSCSPISGHRSVSWYQQTPGQGLQFLFEYFSETQRNKGNFPGRFSGRQFSNSRSEMNVSTLELGDSALYLCASSARTGRGTDTQYFGPGTRLTVL.

This clonotype occurred many times. DNA for the CDR3: TGTGCCATCAGTGAGATAATAGCGGGGTACAATGAGCAGTTCTTC. Translation gives CAISEIIAGYNEQFF. The chain has TRBV10-3 and TRBJ2-1, with TRBD2 identical over 8 bases. The CDR3 sequence is 15 residues long. Trimming cost V 2 bases and J 4 bases; bases outside gene matches: 4. Germline V lookup: CDR1 ENHRY, CDR2 SYGVKD.

This clonotype was counted many times. This rearrangement joins TRBV5-1 to TRBJ1-1; 8 bases align to TRBD1. Losses at the gene ends were 7 bases for V and 4 bases for J; bases not matched to a gene: 9. Germline values: CDR1 SGHRS, CDR2 YFSETQ. The CDR3 runs to 14 residues. The CDR3 reads CASLPQGASTEAFF. CDR3 nucleotide sequence: TGCGCCAGCCTCCCCCAGGGGGCAAGCACTGAAGCTTTCTTT.

This clonotype was counted ten times or more. The chain links TRBV20-1 to TRBJ2-1; TRBD2 might be the D (5 bases). The V end was cut by 6 bases, the J end by 8 bases, with 20 bases between. The CDR3 runs to 14 residues. Germline loops: CDR1 DFQATT, CDR2 SNEGSKA (reference sequence). CDR3 amino acids: CSAPADLRVHEQFF. For the CDR3, the DNA is TGCAGTGCACCAGCGGACCTCCGGGTGCATGAGCAGTTCTTC.

This clonotype occurred many times. The rearrangement joins TRBV5-1 to TRBJ2-5, with 14 nucleotides matching TRBD2. This CDR3 spans 15 amino acids. Germline CDR1 and CDR2: SGHRS and YFSETQ. V gave up 4 bases and J gave up 3 bases; unmatched junction bases: 2. The CDR3 spells CASSGGLAGEETQYF. In nucleotides, the CDR3 is TGCGCCAGCAGCGGGGGACTAGCGGGGGAAGAGACCCAGTACTTC.

Ten or more counts support this clonotype. This chain uses TRBV5-1 with TRBJ1-2, with 7 nucleotides matching TRBD1. The CDR3 contains 14 residues. V shed 1 base, J shed 3 bases, and the junction held 3 bases outside the gene matches. CDR1 and CDR2 (germline): SGHRS, YFSETQ. The CDR3 sequence is CASSLLTGDYGYTF. The CDR3, as DNA: TGCGCCAGCAGCTTGCTAACAGGGGACTATGGCTACACCTTC.

This clonotype showed up many times. The V call is TRBV24-1, the J call TRBJ1-1, with D tentatively TRBD1 (5 bases). Looked up from germline, CDR1 is KGHDR and CDR2 is SFDVKD. The CDR3 has 12 residues. V lost 8 bases and J lost 4, with 10 bases in between. The CDR3 DNA sequence: TGTGCCACCAAGGGGAAGGGCACTGAAGCTTTCTTT. The encoded protein is CATKGKGTEAFF.

This clonotype was recorded at least ten times. This sequence joins TRBV5-1 and TRBJ2-1; the match to TRBD2 covers 7 bases. The germline V gene has CDR1 SGHRS and CDR2 YFSETQ. The CDR3 covers 17 residues. V shed 1 base and J 4 bases; nucleotides not matched to a gene: 11. The CDR3 reads CASSLRLAPNQYNEQFF. As DNA, the CDR3 is TGCGCCAGCAGCTTGAGACTAGCCCCGAATCAATACAATGAGCAGTTCTTC.